This T cell receptor (beta chain) came from a study of early T cells in non-severe SARS-CoV-2 infection. Study-wide context: Whole-blood bulk RNA, unsorted, was sequenced, and chains were unpaired.

This clonotype was counted many times. What it binds is not known. Individual cDNA molecules were tagged with unique molecular identifiers, the study reported. Using its own MiXCR run on the 5' RACE reads, TCRdb lists one record per CDR3 protein. The sample carries tens of thousands of distinct CDR3 sequences, 12% recorded once. Trimming took off 3 bases at V and 3 bases at J, with 8 bases between the two ends. Germline CDR1 is MNHEY and CDR2 is SMNVEV (reference sequence). The CDR3 totals 13 residues. Overall study findings and caveats: Missing private and CD4 specificities, VDJdb matching favored anti-spike CD8 responses.

The chain couples TRBV27 to TRBJ1-1; a possible D gene is TRBD1 (5 bases). The clonotype was recovered from an adult who was a healthcare worker with PCR-confirmed SARS-CoV-2 infection or an uninfected control (not recorded which). Sample: whole blood. CDR3: CASSLGTYTEAFF. In DNA, the CDR3 is TGTGCCAGCAGTTTGGGGACTTACACTGAAGCTTTCTTT.